These 14 T cell receptor beta chains were sequenced from one sample in a study of blood T cell repertoires in COVID-19. The data were produced by immunoSEQ multiplex PCR, yet TCRdb's version contains in-frame clones alone and is incomplete. Counted here are about 130,000 clones, 84% occurring once; the ten biggest clones make up roughly 13%. Sequenced sample: peripheral blood. The receptor source for this set is a human donor in a cohort sampled during active COVID-19.

This clone was detected only a few times. The V gene is TRBV27, the J gene TRBJ2-7; tentative D call: TRBD1 (6 bases). CDR3 length: 16 residues. Looked up from germline, CDR1 is MNHEY and CDR2 is SMNVEV (reference sequence). V was cut by 0 bases and J by 4 bases, with 16 bases left in between. The CDR3 loop is CASSLSETGILYEQYF. The CDR3 DNA follows: TGTGCCAGCAGTTTATCTGAGACAGGTATTCTTTACGAGCAGTACTTC.

This clone has a handful of counts. This chain joins TRBV12-1 and TRBJ2-3; the DNA was not compared with TRBD2, the D call given in the table. TRBV12-1 is termed a pseudogene. The CDR3 is 14 residues long. CDR3 in amino acids: CASSFAREIDTQYF. CDR3 in DNA: TGTGCCAGCAGCTTTGCACGCGAGATAGATACGCAGTATTTT.

The chain recombines TRBV5-6 with TRBJ1-3, with D possibly being TRBD1 (6 bases). Trimming shortened V by 0 bases and J by 2 bases, and 12 bases separated the two germline ends. Germline assignment: CDR1 SGHDT and CDR2 YYEEEE. The length of the CDR3 is 16 residues. In nucleotides, the CDR3 is TGTGCCAGCAGCTTGGGCGGGGGGCGTCCTGGAAACACCATATATTTT. It is translated as CASSLGGGRPGNTIYF.

The chain couples TRBV3-1 (or the pseudogene TRBV3-2) to TRBJ1-1; D gene unclear. With 1 base removed from V and 8 bases from J, the gap between germline ends came to 5 bases. The CDR3 extends over 11 amino acids. Germline V gene sequence: CDR1 LGHDT, CDR2 YNNKEL (reference sequence). The CDR3 here is CASSQAREAFF. In DNA form, the CDR3 reads TGTGCCAGCAGCCAAGCCAGGGAAGCTTTCTTT.

The rearrangement uses TRBV7-9 and TRBJ1-4, with TRBD1 matching over 7 bases. This CDR3 has 15 amino acids. V lost 1 base to trimming and J lost 6 bases; unmatched junction nucleotides: 5. Germline V gene lookup returns CDR1 SEHNR and CDR2 FQNEAQ (reference sequence). The CDR3 DNA follows: TGTGCCAGCAGCTTAGTAGGCACAGGGGATGAAAAACTGTTTTTT. Protein: CASSLVGTGDEKLFF.

The DNA of the CDR3 is TGTGCCAGCAGCCAAGGCGGGAGGGGTGAAAAACTGTTTTTT. Translating gives CASSQGGRGEKLFF. The chain joins TRBV3-1 (or the pseudogene TRBV3-2) to TRBJ1-4; D perhaps matches TRBD1 (5 bases). The germline V gene has CDR1 LGHDT and CDR2 YNNKEL (reference sequence). Trimming took 1 base from V and 7 from J, leaving 10 bases between them. CDR3 length: 14 amino acids.

The V call is TRBV19, the J call TRBJ1-2; TRBD1 is a possible D gene (6 bases). This CDR3 has 14 amino acids. Germline CDR1 reads LNHDA; CDR2 reads SQIVND (reference sequence). Trimming stripped 7 bases from V and 8 bases from J, with 20 bases between. CDR3 DNA: TGTGCCAGTACCCCCGGGGGGGCACCGCGGGGCTACACCTTC. Its protein is CASTPGGAPRGYTF.

The chain recombines TRBV7-9 with TRBJ2-5; 12 bases match TRBD1. The CDR3 spans 15 residues. V lost 3 bases and J lost 5; bases outside the gene matches: 4. CDR1 and CDR2 from the germline V gene are SEHNR and FQNEAQ (reference sequence). CDR3 sequence reads: CASSFGDRGRETQYF. The CDR3 DNA follows: TGTGCCAGCAGCTTTGGGGACAGGGGGCGGGAGACCCAGTACTTC.

This rearrangement joins TRBV5-1 to TRBJ2-2, with 9 bases aligning to TRBD1. The V segment lost 0 bases and the J segment 4 bases; nucleotides outside the gene matches: 1. CDR1 is SGHRS, CDR2 YFSETQ, per germline. The CDR3 runs 15 residues. The CDR3 nucleotides read TGCGCCAGCAGCTTGGACAGGGGGCCCACCGGGGAGCTGTTTTTT. Amino acid sequence: CASSLDRGPTGELFF.

This clone was seen only once. The rearrangement uses TRBV4-1 and TRBJ1-2; 8 positions agree with TRBD1. V shed 4 bases and J 2 bases; nucleotides not matched to a gene: 3. Germline CDR1 and CDR2: MGHRA and YSYEKL. The CDR3 sequence is 14 residues long. CDR3 bases: TGCGCCAGCAGCCCAGGACAGGGAAACTATGGCTACACCTTC. Translated: CASSPGQGNYGYTF.

This chain joins TRBV7-9 and TRBJ2-2, with D uncertain. CDR1 is SEHNR and CDR2 is FQNEAQ in the germline V gene (reference sequence). This CDR3 spans 12 amino acids. Trimming removed 4 bases at V and 4 bases at J, with 4 bases between. The CDR3 protein is CASSYRTGELFF. CDR3 nucleotides: TGTGCCAGCAGCTATCGCACCGGGGAGCTGTTTTTT.

The genes are TRBV3-1 (or the pseudogene TRBV3-2) and TRBJ2-1; 7 nucleotides align to TRBD1. This CDR3 is 15 amino acids long. Germline V gene lookup returns CDR1 LGHDT and CDR2 YNNKEL (reference sequence). With V trimmed by 1 base and J by 4 bases, 4 bases remained unmatched. The CDR3 region has the DNA TGTGCCAGCAGCCAAGGGACAGGACAGTACAATGAGCAGTTCTTC. Encoded protein: CASSQGTGQYNEQFF.

The chain employs TRBV19 and TRBJ2-2; D gene ambiguous. The CDR3 contains 15 residues. From germline, CDR1 is LNHDA and CDR2 SQIVND (reference sequence). Trimming took off 1 base at V and 4 bases at J, with 10 bases between the two ends. The CDR3 nucleotides read TGTGCCAGTAGTATAGTCGCCCGACTCACCGGGGAGCTGTTTTTT. Protein: CASSIVARLTGELFF. Full variable domain (outside the CDR3, taken from reference TRBV19 and TRBJ2-2): DGGITQSPKYLFRKEGQNVTLSCEQNLNHDAMYWYRQDPGQGLRLIYYSQIVNDFQKGDIAEGYSVSREKKESFPLTVTSAQKNPTAFYLCASSIVARLTGELFFGEGSRLTVL.

The CDR3 DNA is TGTGCCACCACTACCTCCGGGGGGAACACTGAAGCTTTCTTT. This encodes CATTTSGGNTEAFF. The chain has TRBV7-3 and TRBJ1-1; D possibly corresponds to TRBD1 (5 bases). V gave up 10 bases and J gave up 1 base, with 16 bases separating them. The CDR3 covers 14 residues. CDR1 and CDR2 from the germline V gene are SGHTA and FQGTGA.